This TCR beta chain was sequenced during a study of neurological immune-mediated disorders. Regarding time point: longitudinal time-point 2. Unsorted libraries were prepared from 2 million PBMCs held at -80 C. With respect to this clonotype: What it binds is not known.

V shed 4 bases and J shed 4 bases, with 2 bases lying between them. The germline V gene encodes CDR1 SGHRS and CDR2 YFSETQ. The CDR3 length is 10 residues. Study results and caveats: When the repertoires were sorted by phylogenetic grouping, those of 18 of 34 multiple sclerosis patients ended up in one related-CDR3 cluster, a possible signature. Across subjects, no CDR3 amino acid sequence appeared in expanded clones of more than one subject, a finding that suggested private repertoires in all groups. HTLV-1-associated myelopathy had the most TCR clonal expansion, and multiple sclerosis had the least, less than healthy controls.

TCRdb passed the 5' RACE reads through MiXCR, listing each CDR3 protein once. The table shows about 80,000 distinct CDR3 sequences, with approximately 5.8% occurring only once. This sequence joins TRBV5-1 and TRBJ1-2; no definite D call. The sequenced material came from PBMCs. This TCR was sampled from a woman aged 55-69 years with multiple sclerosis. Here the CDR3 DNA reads TGCGCCAGCAGCAGCTATGGCTACACCTTC. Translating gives CASSSYGYTF. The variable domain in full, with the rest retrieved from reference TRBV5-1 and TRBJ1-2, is KAGVTQTPRYLIKTRGQQVTLSCSPISGHRSVSWYQQTPGQGLQFLFEYFSETQRNKGNFPGRFSGRQFSNSRSEMNVSTLELGDSALYLCASSSYGYTFGSGTRLTVV.